This passage covers 15 T cell receptor beta chains from one sample sequenced in a study of vaccination and CD4 T cells after COVID-19. Sample time point: late sampling 161 to 241 days after vaccination in a few convalescent patients. The sample's treatment: approximately 9-day PBMC culture with coronavirus spike peptide pools or control peptides (ViraFEST assay). The Oncomine TCR Beta short-read assay was applied to DNA of cultured CD4+ T cells. TCRdb re-derived calls from the PCR reads in MiXCR, one entry per CDR3 protein. The sample shows tens of thousands of distinct CDR3 sequences, roughly 43% of them seen only once. These receptors have no known antigen. Specimen: CD4+ T cells from blood, cultured in vitro, collected about 7 months after SARS-CoV-2 vaccination. Every receptor here comes from a human donor who had recovered from COVID-19.

This clonotype was seen a few times. CDR3 in amino acids: CASSLQGIGELFF. DNA for the CDR3: TGTGCCAGTAGTCTCCAAGGCATCGGGGAGCTGTTTTTT. This chain joins TRBV19 and TRBJ2-2; D not certain. V was pared by 5 bases and J by 7 bases, with 11 bases between. Germline lookup yields CDR1 LNHDA and CDR2 SQIVND (reference sequence). The CDR3 has 13 amino acids. The complete variable domain, with remaining parts taken from reference TRBV19 and TRBJ2-2, reads DGGITQSPKYLFRKEGQNVTLSCEQNLNHDAMYWYRQDPGQGLRLIYYSQIVNDFQKGDIAEGYSVSREKKESFPLTVTSAQKNPTAFYLCASSLQGIGELFFGEGSRLTVL.

This clonotype was observed a handful of times. The rearrangement links TRBV6-2 or TRBV6-3 to TRBJ2-7, with a tentative D call TRBD1 (5 bases). Germline CDR1 MNHEY, CDR2 SVGEGT. V shed 10 bases and J shed 3 bases, with 16 bases lying between them. The CDR3 totals 13 residues. This CDR3 reads CATSSKGYYEQYF. CDR3 nucleotides: TGTGCCACCTCTTCCAAGGGGTACTACGAGCAGTACTTC.

The chain recombines TRBV20-1 with TRBJ1-6; 12 bases match TRBD1. The V gene end was trimmed by 3 bases and the J gene end by 15 bases; junction bases not matched to a gene: 12. The CDR3 is 15 amino acids. Germline CDR1 reads DFQATT; CDR2 reads SNEGSKA (reference sequence). The CDR3: CSAREGQGATGHLHF. CDR3 nucleotide sequence: TGCAGTGCTAGGGAGGGACAGGGGGCGACCGGGCACCTCCACTTT.

A single count supports this clonotype. CDR3 sequence (DNA): TGTGCCAGCAGCCGCGGGAGGCCGACCTACGAGCAGTACTTC. Translated: CASSRGRPTYEQYF. This rearrangement joins TRBV7-2 to TRBJ2-7; 8 positions match TRBD2. This CDR3 is built from 14 residues. The germline V gene encodes CDR1 SGHTA and CDR2 FQGNSA. Trimming cost V 5 bases and J 2 bases; bases outside gene matches: 5.

The chain uses TRBV7-8 and TRBJ1-3; 9 bases agree with TRBD1. Germline V gene lookup returns CDR1 SGHVS and CDR2 FQNEAQ. The CDR3 loop spans 16 amino acids. V shed 1 base and J 2 bases; nucleotides not matched to a gene: 3. CDR3 in DNA: TGTGCCAGCAGCTTAGGACAGGGGGTGGCTGGAAACACCATATATTTT. Its protein is CASSLGQGVAGNTIYF.

The gene calls are TRBV10-3 and TRBJ2-7; 11 bases align to TRBD2. The ends lost 6 bases at V and 5 bases at J; junction bases unmatched: 3. CDR3 size: 13 residues. CDR1 and CDR2 (germline): ENHRY, SYGVKD. DNA for the CDR3: TGTGCCATCAGGGCTAGCGGGAGGAACGAGCAGTACTTC. It encodes CAIRASGRNEQYF.

This clonotype was seen a few times. The chain has TRBV21-1 and TRBJ2-3. TRBV21-1 is listed as a pseudogene. CDR3 size: 14 residues. The CDR3 sequence: CASRTWDNTDTQYF. Written as DNA, the CDR3 is TGTGCCAGCAGAACTTGGGATAACACAGATACGCAGTATTTT.

The J gene is TRBJ1-3, the V gene TRBV28, with D unresolved. This CDR3 is built from 14 residues. Trimming removed 7 bases at V and 8 bases at J, with 18 bases between. CDR1 and CDR2 (germline): MDHEN, SYDVKM. The CDR3 DNA is TGTGCCAGCAACCCCGACGTCCCCGGGGACACCATATATTTT. The encoded protein is CASNPDVPGDTIYF.

The chain carries TRBV27 and TRBJ2-5, with TRBD1 matching 9 bases. The CDR3 extends over 16 amino acids. Germline CDR1 reads MNHEY; CDR2 reads SMNVEV (reference sequence). V lost 5 bases to trimming and J lost 3 bases; unmatched junction nucleotides: 10. In DNA, the CDR3 is TGTGCCAGCAGTCCAAACCGGGACAGGGCTAAAGAGACCCAGTACTTC. Translating it yields CASSPNRDRAKETQYF.

The V gene is TRBV27, the J gene TRBJ2-7; D gene uncertain. The V gene's germline CDR1 is MNHEY and CDR2 SMNVEV (reference sequence). The V end lost 2 bases, the J end lost 0 bases, and 17 bases lay between the germline ends. The CDR3 length is 17 residues. The CDR3 protein is CASSLRSRGYSSYEQYF. The CDR3 bases are TGTGCCAGCAGTTTAAGGTCTCGAGGCTATAGCTCCTACGAGCAGTACTTC.

The chain couples TRBV7-7 to TRBJ2-5; D not certain. CDR1 and CDR2 (germline): SSHAT, FNYEAQ (reference sequence). Trimming removed 4 bases from V and 4 bases from J, with 10 bases in between. The CDR3 loop spans 13 amino acids. Written as DNA, the CDR3 is TGTGCCAGCAGCTCGGTCCCCTCAGAGACCCAGTACTTC. Its protein is CASSSVPSETQYF.

The chain couples TRBV24-1 to TRBJ2-2; D gene ambiguous. Germline V gene data show CDR1 as KGHDR and CDR2 as SFDVKD. This CDR3 is 14 amino acids long. Trimming took off 2 bases at V and 4 bases at J, with 7 bases between the two ends. CDR3 protein: CATSDWDFTGELFF. CDR3 sequence (DNA): TGTGCCACCAGTGATTGGGATTTCACCGGGGAGCTGTTTTTT.

The gene calls are TRBV20-1 and TRBJ1-2, with a weak D call TRBD1 (5 bases). CDR3 size: 16 residues. The V end lost 0 bases, the J end lost 4 bases, and 18 bases lay between the germline ends. Looked up from germline, CDR1 is DFQATT and CDR2 is SNEGSKA (reference sequence). As DNA, the CDR3 is TGCAGTGCTAGAGAGGAAATTCAGGGTTCGGGCTATGGCTACACCTTC. It codes for CSAREEIQGSGYGYTF.

The chain recombines TRBV7-2 with TRBJ2-1; the match to TRBD2 covers 8 bases. Germline trimming cut 5 bases from V and 4 bases from J; bases unmatched to any gene: 7. CDR1 and CDR2 (germline): SGHTA, FQGNSA. The CDR3 contains 15 residues. The CDR3 bases are TGTGCCAGCAGCCCAACTAGCGGACCTTACAATGAGCAGTTCTTC. Translation gives CASSPTSGPYNEQFF.

The V call is TRBV20-1, the J call TRBJ2-3; TRBD2 matches 9 bases. Trimming cost V 3 bases and J 4 bases; bases outside gene matches: 11. The germline gives CDR1 DFQATT, CDR2 SNEGSKA (reference sequence). The CDR3 extends over 16 amino acids. The CDR3 region is CSARAVRGRGSDTQYF. CDR3 coding DNA: TGCAGTGCTAGGGCCGTGCGCGGGAGGGGGTCAGATACGCAGTATTTT.